This T cell receptor beta chain was identified during a study of identical twins. Overall study results and limits: Recombination models fit unrelated individuals' TCR alpha sharing but underestimated twins'.

Healthy Caucasians supplied all donations. Concerning this clonotype: The antigen is unknown.

The junction had 10 bases not matched to a gene; V was cut back by 4 bases and J by 4 bases. The germline CDR1 and CDR2 sequences are SGDLS and YYNGEE. The CDR3 has 16 amino acids. MiXCR, applied by TCRdb to the 5' RACE reads, yields one record per CDR3 protein. The sample yields about 470,000 distinct CDR3 sequences, 20% to 30% seen once. In addition, the sample was reused for a study of T cells expressing NK-cell markers. That source reports: The sorts in several experiments were restricted to alpha-beta TCR T cells by an anti-gamma-delta TCR antibody.

This receptor was identified in a woman aged 18-30 years in good health. Sequencing was performed on CD4+ T cells sorted from blood. J is TRBJ2-3 and V is TRBV9; 9 bases line up with TRBD2. This chain's CDR3 is CASSSLLAGVADTQYF. DNA for the CDR3: TGTGCCAGCAGCTCCCTGTTAGCGGGGGTGGCAGATACGCAGTATTTT.